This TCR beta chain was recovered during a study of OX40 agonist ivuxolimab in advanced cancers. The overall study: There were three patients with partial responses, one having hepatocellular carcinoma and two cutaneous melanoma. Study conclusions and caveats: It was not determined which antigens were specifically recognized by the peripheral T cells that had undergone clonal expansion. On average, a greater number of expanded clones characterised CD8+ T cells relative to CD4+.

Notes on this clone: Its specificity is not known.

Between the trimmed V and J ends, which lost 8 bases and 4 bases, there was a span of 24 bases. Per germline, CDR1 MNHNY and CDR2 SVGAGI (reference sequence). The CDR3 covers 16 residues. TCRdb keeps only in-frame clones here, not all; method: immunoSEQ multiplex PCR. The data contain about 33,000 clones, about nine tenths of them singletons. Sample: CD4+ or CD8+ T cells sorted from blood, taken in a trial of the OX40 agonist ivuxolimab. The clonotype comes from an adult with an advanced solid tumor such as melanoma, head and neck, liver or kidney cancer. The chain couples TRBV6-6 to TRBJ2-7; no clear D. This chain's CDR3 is CASVGMLEKKAYEQYF. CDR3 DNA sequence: TGTGCCAGCGTGGGGATGCTCGAGAAGAAAGCATACGAGCAGTACTTC.